The next 28 T cell receptor beta chains were all read from a single sample in a study of regulatory T cells. The study's findings and limits: Hydrophobic residues at CDR3 positions 6 and 7 were enriched in conventional CD4+ T cells of CD3G-deficient patients.

The PCR used 52 TRBV and 13 TRBJ primers. Measured with immunoSEQ multiplex PCR; TCRdb has only the in-frame clones, and not every one. Among some 30,000 clones listed, roughly 92% were seen once. These TCRs are of unknown antigen specificity. The sequenced material came from conventional CD4+ T cells sorted from blood. The receptors shown here come from a child younger than 10 with CD3G deficiency.

This chain connects TRBV28 to TRBJ1-5, with 7 bases fitting TRBD1. Germline V lookup: CDR1 MDHEN, CDR2 SYDVKM. After removal of 3 bases from V and 9 bases from J, the junction contained 8 bases not matched to a gene. CDR3 length: 14 amino acids. The CDR3 DNA sequence: TGTGCCAGCAGTTTTGGCCAGGGGGTCTTGCCCCAGCATTTT. Translated, it gives CASSFGQGVLPQHF. The complete variable domain, with remaining parts taken from reference TRBV28 and TRBJ1-5, reads DVKVTQSSRYLVKRTGEKVFLECVQDMDHENMFWYRQDPGLGLRLIYFSYDVKMKEKGDIPEGYSVSREKKERFSLILESASTNQTSMYLCASSFGQGVLPQHFGDGTRLSIL.

The chain links TRBV28 to TRBJ2-7; D might be TRBD1 (9 bases). The CDR3 covers 18 residues. V gave up 4 bases and J gave up 5 bases, with 27 bases separating them. Germline CDR1 and CDR2: MDHEN and SYDVKM. Here the CDR3 reads CASSSPGQGGGGRNEQYF. CDR3 in DNA: TGTGCCAGCAGTTCCCCGGGACAGGGTGGTGGCGGGAGGAACGAGCAGTACTTC.

The rearrangement links TRBV6-4 to TRBJ2-5, with D perhaps TRBD2 (6 bases). The CDR3 totals 13 residues. Germline-derived CDR1 and CDR2 are MRHNA and SNTAGT. The V end was cut by 7 bases, the J end by 3 bases, with 12 bases between. CDR3 nucleotide sequence: TGTGCCAGCAATTTGAGGAGGGAAGAGACCCAGTACTTC. It specifies CASNLRREETQYF.

The rearrangement uses TRBV4-1 and TRBJ2-2; 9 nucleotides align to TRBD2. The CDR3 length is 15 residues. Germline V gene sequence: CDR1 MGHRA, CDR2 YSYEKL. J gave up 4 bases and V 3 bases, and 3 bases lay outside the gene matches. The CDR3 here is CASSQTGLATGELFF. The CDR3 DNA is TGCGCCAGCAGCCAGACGGGACTAGCCACCGGGGAGCTGTTTTTT.

The V gene is TRBV28, the J gene TRBJ2-7; weak D call: TRBD2 (7 bases). Germline values: CDR1 MDHEN, CDR2 SYDVKM. The CDR3 consists of 13 residues. Trimming pared 6 bases from V and 6 bases from J, leaving 15 bases between. CDR3 in DNA: TGTGCCAGCAGACGAGGGGGAGGGATCGAGCAGTACTTC. Its protein is CASRRGGGIEQYF. Variable domain in full (rest from reference TRBV28 and TRBJ2-7): DVKVTQSSRYLVKRTGEKVFLECVQDMDHENMFWYRQDPGLGLRLIYFSYDVKMKEKGDIPEGYSVSREKKERFSLILESASTNQTSMYLCASRRGGGIEQYFGPGTRLTVT.

The chain joins TRBV6-1 to TRBJ1-2; D possibly corresponds to TRBD1 (6 bases). This CDR3 has 14 residues. CDR1 is MNHNS, CDR2 SASEGT, per germline. Trimming shortened V by 7 bases and J by 4 bases, and 16 bases separated the two germline ends. This CDR3 reads CASMRTGISYGYTF. As DNA, the CDR3 is TGTGCCAGCATGCGTACAGGGATCTCCTATGGCTACACCTTC.

This chain links TRBV30 with TRBJ2-1, with D perhaps matching TRBD2 (6 bases). The CDR3 consists of 12 residues. Germline loops: CDR1 GTSNPN, CDR2 SVGIG (reference sequence). The V end lost 5 bases, the J end lost 8 bases, and 13 bases lay between the germline ends. The CDR3 spells CAWGGSTHEQFF. Written as DNA, the CDR3 is TGTGCCTGGGGGGGGTCGACCCATGAGCAGTTCTTC.

This rearrangement joins TRBV28 to TRBJ1-6; 7 bases map to TRBD1. This CDR3 is 14 amino acids long. Germline V gene sequence: CDR1 MDHEN, CDR2 SYDVKM. Unmatched junction bases numbered 2, after V lost 2 bases and J lost 7 bases. The CDR3 nucleotides read TGTGCCAGCAGTTTACAGGGGGAGAATTCACCCCTCCACTTT. It translates to CASSLQGENSPLHF.

This chain links TRBV28 with TRBJ1-2; no clear D gene. Trimming shortened V by 2 bases and J by 2 bases, and 6 bases separated the two germline ends. The CDR3 spans 13 residues. CDR1 MDHEN and CDR2 SYDVKM come from the germline V gene. CDR3 DNA sequence: TGTGCCAGCAGTTTACCGGGGAACTATGGCTACACCTTC. Its protein is CASSLPGNYGYTF.

This chain links TRBV10-3 with TRBJ2-3; no firm D call. Trimming cost V 10 bases and J 0 bases, with 17 bases left between them. Germline CDR1 reads ENHRY; CDR2 reads SYGVKD. This CDR3 is 15 amino acids long. Written as DNA, the CDR3 is TGTGCCACCAGGCCCCACCCTATAAGCACAGATACGCAGTATTTT. Translation: CATRPHPISTDTQYF.

This chain links TRBV28 with TRBJ2-1, with 9 bases identical to TRBD1. Unmatched junction bases numbered 3, after V lost 7 bases and J lost 5 bases. In germline, CDR1 is MDHEN, CDR2 SYDVKM. This CDR3 is built from 13 residues. CDR3: CASKGQGDNEQFF. The CDR3 bases are TGTGCCAGCAAGGGACAGGGAGACAATGAGCAGTTCTTC.

The chain couples TRBV7-9 to TRBJ2-3; possibly TRBD2 for D (5 bases). This CDR3 is 12 amino acids long. V lost 5 bases and J 6 bases, leaving 9 bases between the germline ends. CDR1 SEHNR and CDR2 FQNEAQ come from the germline V gene (reference sequence). Written as DNA, the CDR3 is TGTGCCAGCAGCCGGGGTTTGGATACGCAGTATTTT. Encoded protein: CASSRGLDTQYF.

The chain combines TRBV11-2 with TRBJ2-1; possible D gene TRBD2, 5 bases. This CDR3 comprises 14 residues. Germline V gene data show CDR1 as SGHAT and CDR2 as FQNNGV. The V and J ends lost 0 bases and 7 bases respectively, with 10 bases between them. The CDR3 DNA follows: TGTGCCAGCAGCTTAGATGTAACTAGGAATGAGCAGTTCTTC. It translates to CASSLDVTRNEQFF.

The rearrangement uses TRBV27 and TRBJ1-2; 8 nucleotides line up with TRBD1. V lost 4 bases and J lost 7; bases outside the gene matches: 5. The germline V gene has CDR1 MNHEY and CDR2 SMNVEV (reference sequence). CDR3 length: 13 amino acids. The CDR3 sequence: CASSSSGTGGYTF. The CDR3, as DNA: TGTGCCAGCAGTTCCTCCGGGACAGGTGGCTACACCTTC.

This rearrangement joins TRBV18 to TRBJ1-1; TRBD1 is a possible D gene (6 bases). Trimming stripped 3 bases from V and 1 base from J, with 6 bases between. This CDR3 has 13 amino acids. Germline CDR1 and CDR2: KGHSH and LQKENI. CDR3 bases: TGTGCCAGCTCACCGACAGGGAACACTGAAGCTTTCTTT. Protein sequence: CASSPTGNTEAFF.

The rearrangement uses TRBV6-1 and TRBJ2-7; 13 nucleotides match TRBD2. CDR1 MNHNS and CDR2 SASEGT come from the germline V gene. This CDR3 comprises 14 residues. V gave up 7 bases and J gave up 7 bases; unmatched junction bases: 7. CDR3 protein: CASNEGGLAGEQYF. For the CDR3, the DNA is TGTGCCAGCAACGAGGGGGGACTAGCGGGGGAGCAGTACTTC.

The chain combines TRBV11-1 with TRBJ2-7; the D gene is possibly TRBD1 (6 bases). From germline, CDR1 is SGHAT and CDR2 FQDESV (reference sequence). Trimming took off 3 bases at V and 2 bases at J, with 14 bases between the two ends. The length of the CDR3 is 15 residues. CDR3 sequence: CASSLAQGWTYEQYF. The CDR3 DNA is TGTGCCAGCAGCTTGGCTCAGGGGTGGACCTACGAGCAGTACTTC.

This chain links TRBV28 with TRBJ1-5; D unclear. The CDR3 length is 14 residues. V shed 2 bases and J shed 7 bases, with 12 bases lying between them. The germline gives CDR1 MDHEN, CDR2 SYDVKM. The CDR3 protein is CASSLSSEGQPQHF. The CDR3 nucleotides are TGTGCCAGCAGTTTAAGTAGCGAAGGGCAGCCCCAGCATTTT.

The V and J genes are TRBV30 and TRBJ1-1; D gene unclear. Germline values: CDR1 GTSNPN, CDR2 SVGIG (reference sequence). Trimming left V 0 bases short and J 2 bases short, with 7 bases between. The CDR3 runs 13 residues. The CDR3 DNA reads TGTGCCTGGAGTGTACCTGCTAACACTGAAGCTTTCTTT. As protein: CAWSVPANTEAFF.

The gene calls are TRBV27 and TRBJ2-7; tentative D call: TRBD1 (5 bases). The germline V gene has CDR1 MNHEY and CDR2 SMNVEV (reference sequence). V lost 6 bases to trimming and J lost 2 bases, with 17 bases between them. CDR3 length: 15 amino acids. The DNA for the CDR3 is TGTGCCAGCAGCTATAAGGCAGGGATTCCCTACGAGCAGTACTTC. Its protein is CASSYKAGIPYEQYF.

The chain links TRBV28 to TRBJ1-2; 10 bases align to TRBD1. The V gene end was trimmed by 6 bases and the J gene end by 7 bases; junction bases not matched to a gene: 11. Germline V gene lookup returns CDR1 MDHEN and CDR2 SYDVKM. CDR3 length equals 15 residues. The CDR3 sequence is CASSKTADRGGGYTF. The CDR3 nucleotides are TGTGCCAGCAGCAAGACGGCGGACAGGGGGGGTGGCTACACCTTC.

This clone was observed a single time. The chain joins TRBV28 to TRBJ2-7; 11 bases are shared with TRBD2. The V segment lost 4 bases and the J segment 4 bases; nucleotides outside the gene matches: 9. The germline V gene encodes CDR1 MDHEN and CDR2 SYDVKM. CDR3 size: 16 residues. CDR3 loop: CASSSISGLAEYEQYF. Written as DNA, the CDR3 is TGTGCCAGCAGTTCTATTTCGGGACTAGCGGAATACGAGCAGTACTTC.

This clone was seen only once. V gene TRBV5-1 combines with J gene TRBJ2-6; weak D call: TRBD1 (5 bases). The CDR3 is made up of 16 amino acids. Germline CDR1 reads SGHRS; CDR2 reads YFSETQ. Trimming left V 0 bases short and J 0 bases short, with 7 bases between. The CDR3, as DNA: TGCGCCAGCAGCTTGGGCAGGGACTCTGGGGCCAACGTCCTGACTTTC. This sequence encodes CASSLGRDSGANVLTF.

This clone was seen a single time. The chain links TRBV7-2 to TRBJ2-3; 7 bases line up with TRBD2. With V trimmed by 4 bases and J by 3 bases, 4 bases remained unmatched. The CDR3 extends over 14 amino acids. Germline V gene lookup returns CDR1 SGHTA and CDR2 FQGNSA. CDR3 coding DNA: TGTGCCAGCAGCTCCGGACTAGTAACAGATACGCAGTATTTT. Encoded protein: CASSSGLVTDTQYF.

The CDR3 is CASSQGLAREQYF. The CDR3 DNA sequence: TGTGCCAGCAGCCAAGGATTAGCAAGAGAGCAGTACTTC. The V gene is TRBV14, the J gene TRBJ2-7; D is unresolved. Germline loops: CDR1 SGHDN, CDR2 FVKESK. The CDR3 runs 13 residues. Trimming shortened V by 1 base and J by 7 bases, and 11 bases separated the two germline ends.

The V gene is TRBV6-6, the J gene TRBJ2-5, with TRBD1 as a possible D gene (6 bases). Trimming pared 7 bases from V and 5 bases from J, leaving 8 bases between. The CDR3 is 11 amino acids. CDR1 MNHNY and CDR2 SVGAGI come from the germline V gene (reference sequence). The CDR3 sequence: CASTGGETQYF. DNA of the CDR3: TGTGCCAGCACTGGGGGCGAGACCCAGTACTTC.

The V call is TRBV28, the J call TRBJ1-1, with D perhaps TRBD1 (5 bases). Trimming took 4 bases from V and 5 from J, leaving 17 bases between them. This CDR3 spans 15 amino acids. Germline loops: CDR1 MDHEN, CDR2 SYDVKM. The CDR3 DNA sequence: TGTGCCAGCAGTTCCCCGGGATTGGGGGAAACTGAAGCTTTCTTT. It yields the protein CASSSPGLGETEAFF. Looking up the rest from reference TRBV28 and TRBJ1-1 gives the full variable domain: DVKVTQSSRYLVKRTGEKVFLECVQDMDHENMFWYRQDPGLGLRLIYFSYDVKMKEKGDIPEGYSVSREKKERFSLILESASTNQTSMYLCASSSPGLGETEAFFGQGTRLTVV.

This chain connects TRBV11-2 to TRBJ2-2; no clear D gene. Trimming took 3 bases from V and 1 from J, leaving 3 bases between them. The CDR3 contains 13 residues. Germline lookup yields CDR1 SGHAT and CDR2 FQNNGV. CDR3 sequence: CASSFRNTGELFF. The CDR3 DNA reads TGTGCCAGCAGCTTCCGGAACACCGGGGAGCTGTTTTTT.